Listed below are T cell receptor beta chains from one sample, sequenced in a study of early T cells in non-severe SARS-CoV-2 infection. A single record per CDR3 protein comes from TCRdb applying MiXCR to the 5' RACE reads. The sample yields around 40,000 distinct CDR3 sequences, 11% seen once. Specimen: whole blood. These receptor sequences come from an adult who was a healthcare worker with PCR-confirmed SARS-CoV-2 infection or an uninfected control (not recorded which). Both conserved end residues are part of each CDR3. The D gene is left open where the match is weak. Size values are once, few and many counts, or a class for expanded clones, and some rows have none.

J gene	clone size	D gene	V gene	CDR3 protein	CDR3 DNA
TRBJ1-1	few	TRBD1	TRBV5-1	CASSSSTGGNTEAFF	TGCGCCAGCAGCTCGTCGACAGGGGGGAACACTGAAGCTTTCTTT
TRBJ1-2	many	NA	TRBV29-1	CSANPGSLGYTF	TGCAGCGCCAATCCCGGATCCTTGGGCTACACCTTC
TRBJ1-2	few	TRBD1	TRBV28	CASIDRVMGGYTF	TGTGCCAGCATAGACAGGGTCATGGGCGGCTACACCTTC
TRBJ2-3	many	TRBD1	TRBV5-1	CASSFGQGGDTQYF	TGCGCCAGCAGCTTCGGACAGGGTGGAGATACGCAGTATTTT
TRBJ2-2	many	NA	TRBV12-3/TRBV12-4	CASSPPSNYGELFF	TGTGCCAGCAGTCCACCTTCTAACTACGGGGAGCTGTTTTTT
TRBJ1-6	few	NA	TRBV5-1	CASSYGGGNSPLHF	TGCGCCAGCAGTTATGGCGGAGGAAATTCACCCCTCCACTTT
TRBJ2-1	many	TRBD1	TRBV11-2	CASSLDQGAGILSNEQFF	TGTGCCAGCAGCTTAGACCAGGGGGCCGGGATACTTAGTAATGAGCAGTTCTTC
TRBJ2-7	many	NA	TRBV28	CASSSPIGEQYF	TGTGCCAGCAGTTCCCCCATAGGTGAGCAGTACTTC
TRBJ1-6	many	NA	TRBV6-6	CASSNTRVNSPLHF	TGTGCCAGCAGTAACACCAGAGTCAATTCACCCCTCCACTTT
TRBJ1-5	many	NA	TRBV20-1	CSARDHQGPNQPQHF	TGCAGTGCTAGAGATCATCAGGGACCCAATCAGCCCCAGCATTTT
TRBJ1-6	few	NA	TRBV9	CASSGPGYYNSPLHF	TGTGCCAGCAGCGGCCCTGGGTACTATAATTCACCCCTCCACTTT
TRBJ1-5	few	NA	TRBV6-1	CASSVARRGQPQHF	TGTGCCAGCAGTGTTGCCCGAAGGGGGCAGCCCCAGCATTTT
TRBJ2-3	many	NA	TRBV3-1	CASSGRDSTDTQYF	TGTGCCAGCAGCGGACGGGACAGCACAGATACGCAGTATTTT
TRBJ2-1	many	NA	TRBV15	CATSRDTLARNEQFF	TGTGCCACCAGCAGAGATACGCTAGCGAGGAATGAGCAGTTCTTC
TRBJ2-1	many	NA	TRBV29-1	CSVEGGTTYNEQFF	TGCAGCGTTGAAGGTGGGACGACCTACAATGAGCAGTTCTTC
TRBJ1-2	NA	TRBD1	TRBV9	CASSALNRGFNGYTF	TGTGCCAGCAGCGCGTTAAACAGGGGGTTCAATGGCTACACCTTC
TRBJ2-5	NA	NA	TRBV29-1	CSVDWVETQYF	TGCAGCGTTGATTGGGTGGAGACCCAGTACTTC